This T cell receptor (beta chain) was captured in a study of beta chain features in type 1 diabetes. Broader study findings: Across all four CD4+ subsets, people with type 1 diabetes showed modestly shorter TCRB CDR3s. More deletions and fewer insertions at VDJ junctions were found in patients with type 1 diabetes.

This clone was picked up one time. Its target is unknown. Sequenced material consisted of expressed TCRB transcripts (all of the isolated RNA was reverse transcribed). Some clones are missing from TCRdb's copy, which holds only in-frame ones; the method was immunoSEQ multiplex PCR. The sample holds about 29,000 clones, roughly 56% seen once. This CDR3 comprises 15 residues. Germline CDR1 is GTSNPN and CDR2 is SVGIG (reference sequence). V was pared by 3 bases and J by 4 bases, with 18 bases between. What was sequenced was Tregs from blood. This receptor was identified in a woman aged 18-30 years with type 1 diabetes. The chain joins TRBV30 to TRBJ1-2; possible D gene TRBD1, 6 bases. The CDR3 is CAWSGGQKLSYGYTF. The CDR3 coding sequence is TGTGCCTGGAGCGGTGGACAGAAACTATCCTATGGCTACACCTTC.